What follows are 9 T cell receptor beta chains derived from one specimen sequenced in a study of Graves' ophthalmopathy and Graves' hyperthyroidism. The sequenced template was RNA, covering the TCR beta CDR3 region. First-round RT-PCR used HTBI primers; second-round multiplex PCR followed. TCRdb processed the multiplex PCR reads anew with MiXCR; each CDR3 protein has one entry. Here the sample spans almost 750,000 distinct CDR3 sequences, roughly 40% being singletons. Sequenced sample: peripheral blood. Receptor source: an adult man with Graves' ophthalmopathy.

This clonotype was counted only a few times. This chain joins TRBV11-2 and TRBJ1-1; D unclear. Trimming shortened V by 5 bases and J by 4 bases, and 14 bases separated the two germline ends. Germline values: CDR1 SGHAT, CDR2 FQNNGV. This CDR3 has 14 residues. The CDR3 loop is CASSQSGLGTEAFF. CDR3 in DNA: TGTGCCAGCAGCCAATCAGGCCTTGGCACTGAAGCTTTCTTT.

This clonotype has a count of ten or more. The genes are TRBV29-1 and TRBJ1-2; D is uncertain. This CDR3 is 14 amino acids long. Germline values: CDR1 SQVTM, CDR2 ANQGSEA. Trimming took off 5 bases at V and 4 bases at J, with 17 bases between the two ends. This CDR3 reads CSVKPALFPYGYTF. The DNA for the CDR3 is TGCAGCGTTAAGCCGGCTCTATTCCCCTATGGCTACACCTTC.

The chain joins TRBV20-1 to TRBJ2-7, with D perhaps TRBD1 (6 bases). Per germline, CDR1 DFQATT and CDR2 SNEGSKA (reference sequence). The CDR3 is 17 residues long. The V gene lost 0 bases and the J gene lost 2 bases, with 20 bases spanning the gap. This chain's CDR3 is CSARDLQGLRGPYEQYF. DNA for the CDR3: TGCAGTGCTAGAGATCTACAGGGTCTTCGAGGCCCCTACGAGCAGTACTTC.

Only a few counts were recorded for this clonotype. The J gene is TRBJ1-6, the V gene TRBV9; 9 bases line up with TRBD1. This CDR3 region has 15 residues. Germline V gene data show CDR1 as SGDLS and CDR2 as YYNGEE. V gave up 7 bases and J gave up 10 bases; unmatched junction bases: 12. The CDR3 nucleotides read TGTGCCAGCTCACCACCGGGACAGGGAGGATCACCCCTCCACTTT. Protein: CASSPPGQGGSPLHF.

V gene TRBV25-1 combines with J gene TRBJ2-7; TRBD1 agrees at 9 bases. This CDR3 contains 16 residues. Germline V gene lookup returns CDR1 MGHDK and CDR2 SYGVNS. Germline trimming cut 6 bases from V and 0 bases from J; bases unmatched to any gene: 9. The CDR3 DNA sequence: TGTGCCAGCAGGTCCGAGGGGGACAGGGCCTCCTACGAGCAGTACTTC. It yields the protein CASRSEGDRASYEQYF.

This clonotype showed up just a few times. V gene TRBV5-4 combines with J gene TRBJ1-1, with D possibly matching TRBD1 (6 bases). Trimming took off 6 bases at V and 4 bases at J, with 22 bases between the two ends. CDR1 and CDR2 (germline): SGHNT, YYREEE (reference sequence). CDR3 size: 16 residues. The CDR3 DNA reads TGTGCCAGCATCCCACTAGGCAGGGGAGAACTCACTGAAGCTTTCTTT. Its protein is CASIPLGRGELTEAFF.

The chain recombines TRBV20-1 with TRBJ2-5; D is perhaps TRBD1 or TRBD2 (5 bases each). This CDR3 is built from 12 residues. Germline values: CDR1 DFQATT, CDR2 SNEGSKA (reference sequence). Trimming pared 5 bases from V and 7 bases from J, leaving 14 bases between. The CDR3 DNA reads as TGCAGTGCTTCGGCCAGGGAGTCGACCCAGTACTTC. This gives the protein CSASARESTQYF.

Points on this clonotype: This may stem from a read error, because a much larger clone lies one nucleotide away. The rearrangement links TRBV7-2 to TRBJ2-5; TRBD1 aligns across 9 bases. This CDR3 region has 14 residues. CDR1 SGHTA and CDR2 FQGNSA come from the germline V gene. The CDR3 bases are TGTGCCAGCAGCCCACGGGACAGGGTGGAGACCCAGTGCTTC. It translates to CASSPRDRVETQCF. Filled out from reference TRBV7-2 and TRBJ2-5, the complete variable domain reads GAGVSQSPSNKVTEKGKDVELRCDPISGHTALYWYRQSLGQGLEFLIYFQGNSAPDKSGLPSDRFSAERTGGSVSTLTIQRTQQEDSAVYLCASSPRDRVETQCFGPGTRLLVL.

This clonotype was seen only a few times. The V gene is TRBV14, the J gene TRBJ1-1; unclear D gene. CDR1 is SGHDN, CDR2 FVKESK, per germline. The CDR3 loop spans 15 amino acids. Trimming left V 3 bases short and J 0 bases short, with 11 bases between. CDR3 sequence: CASSQLGGMNTEAFF. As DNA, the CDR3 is TGTGCCAGCAGCCAGCTCGGTGGTATGAACACTGAAGCTTTCTTT.